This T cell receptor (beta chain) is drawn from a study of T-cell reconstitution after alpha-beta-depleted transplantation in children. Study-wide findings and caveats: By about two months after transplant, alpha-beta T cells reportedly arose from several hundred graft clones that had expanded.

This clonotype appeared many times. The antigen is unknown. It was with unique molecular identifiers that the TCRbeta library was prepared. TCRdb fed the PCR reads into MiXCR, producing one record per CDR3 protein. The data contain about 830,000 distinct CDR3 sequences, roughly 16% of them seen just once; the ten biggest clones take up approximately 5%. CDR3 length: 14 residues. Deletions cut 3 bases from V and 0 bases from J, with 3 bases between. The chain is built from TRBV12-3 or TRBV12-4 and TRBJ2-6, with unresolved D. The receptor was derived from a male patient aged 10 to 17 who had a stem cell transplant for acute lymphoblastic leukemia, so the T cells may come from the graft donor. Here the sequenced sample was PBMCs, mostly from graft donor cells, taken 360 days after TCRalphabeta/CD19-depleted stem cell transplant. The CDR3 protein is CASSLASGANVLTF. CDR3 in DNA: TGTGCCAGCAGTTTGGCCTCTGGGGCCAACGTCCTGACTTTC.